The 13 T cell receptor beta chains presented below share a single source sample, sequenced in a study of glioma-infiltrating T cells after dendritic cell vaccination (dated by TCRdb to the mid-2010s). Library preparation employed the immunoSEQ multiplex PCR assay. Entries here come from immuneACCESS through TCRdb and include only in-frame sequences with V and J called. Some clones fail to appear in such tables; in the studies checked, an unresolved V gene covers under half of the shortfall, and the cause of the remainder is unknown. The sample table shows some 100,000 clones, and over 75% are seen once. The top ten hold over 2.5% of the sample. Sequencing used blood, obtained before dendritic cell vaccination. The receptors here all came from a human donor with glioblastoma.

The CDR3 spells CASSRAGGFYNEQFF. DNA of the CDR3: TGTGCCAGCAGCCGAGCGGGAGGCTTCTACAATGAGCAGTTCTTC. The V call is TRBV25-1, the J call TRBJ2-1; TRBD2 matches at 9 bases. After removal of 6 bases from V and 3 bases from J, the junction contained 6 bases not matched to a gene. CDR1 and CDR2 (germline): MGHDK, SYGVNS. The CDR3 sequence is 15 residues long.

The chain uses TRBV10-2 and TRBJ2-1, with D tentatively TRBD1 (5 bases). Trimming left V 4 bases short and J 6 bases short, with 10 bases between. This CDR3 has 13 amino acids. The germline V gene encodes CDR1 WSHSY and CDR2 SAAADI. Written as DNA, the CDR3 is TGCGCCAGCAGTGTGGGGCTATCCAATGAGCAGTTCTTC. The encoded protein is CASSVGLSNEQFF.

The CDR3 DNA sequence: TGTGCCAGCAGCAAAAAAGACTATCGAAAGGAGACCCAGTACTTC. Translating it yields CASSKKDYRKETQYF. This rearrangement joins TRBV21-1 to TRBJ2-5; the table's D call, TRBD2, was not checked against the DNA. TRBV21-1 is reported as a pseudogene. This CDR3 has 15 residues.

V usage is TRBV7-8 and J usage is TRBJ2-7, with D perhaps TRBD2 (5 bases). Trimming took 4 bases from V and 2 from J, leaving 6 bases between them. The CDR3 is made up of 12 amino acids. Germline-derived CDR1 and CDR2 are SGHVS and FQNEAQ. CDR3 in DNA: TGTGCCAGCAGCTACGGGACCTACGAGCAGTACTTC. This gives the protein CASSYGTYEQYF.

The genes are TRBV18 and TRBJ1-2; tentatively, D is TRBD1 (5 bases). The CDR3 length is 13 residues. CDR1 KGHSH and CDR2 LQKENI come from the germline V gene. The V gene lost 2 bases and the J gene lost 6 bases, with 10 bases spanning the gap. The CDR3 DNA is TGTGCCAGCTCACCATCCAGGGAGGATGGCTACACCTTC. Translation gives CASSPSREDGYTF.

This rearrangement joins TRBV5-4 to TRBJ1-6; 9 bases line up with TRBD1. CDR1 is SGHNT, CDR2 YYREEE, per germline (reference sequence). V trimming: 4 bases; J trimming: 4 bases; junction bases outside the gene matches: 6. This CDR3 is built from 16 residues. CDR3 sequence (DNA): TGTGCCAGCAGCCACTCAGGGACAGGGTATAATTCACCCCTCCACTTT. Protein: CASSHSGTGYNSPLHF.

A remark on this clone: At one end, the junction sequence differs from germline, possibly due to a read error. The chain has TRBV9 and TRBJ2-7; 8 nucleotides match TRBD1. This CDR3 comprises 15 residues. The germline gives CDR1 SGDLS, CDR2 YYNGEE. The CDR3 DNA follows: TGTGCCAGCAGCGTAGGGGCAGGGGGCTCCCACGAGCAGTACTTC. This gives the protein CASSVGAGGSHEQYF.

J is TRBJ1-1 and V is TRBV5-1, with D maybe TRBD1 (5 bases). CDR3 size: 13 residues. V was cut by 0 bases and J by 5 bases, with 8 bases left in between. Germline CDR1 SGHRS, CDR2 YFSETQ. The CDR3 reads CASSLATVTEAFF. For the CDR3, the DNA is TGCGCCAGCAGCTTGGCGACAGTTACTGAAGCTTTCTTT. Complete variable domain (other parts from reference TRBV5-1 and TRBJ1-1): KAGVTQTPRYLIKTRGQQVTLSCSPISGHRSVSWYQQTPGQGLQFLFEYFSETQRNKGNFPGRFSGRQFSNSRSEMNVSTLELGDSALYLCASSLATVTEAFFGQGTRLTVV.

This clone showed up just a few times. This chain connects TRBV2 to TRBJ1-1; D is uncertain. CDR1 and CDR2 from the germline V gene are SNHLY and FYNNEI. V gave up 7 bases and J gave up 3 bases, with 9 bases separating them. This CDR3 has 12 residues. CDR3: CASNAGYTEAFF. The CDR3 DNA reads TGTGCCAGCAATGCAGGCTACACTGAAGCTTTCTTT. The whole variable domain, filled in from reference TRBV2 and TRBJ1-1, reads EPEVTQTPSHQVTQMGQEVILRCVPISNHLYFYWYRQILGQKVEFLVSFYNNEISEKSEIFDDQFSVERPDGSNFTLKIRSTKLEDSAMYFCASNAGYTEAFFGQGTRLTVV.

The chain couples TRBV7-9 to TRBJ2-7; 7 nucleotides agree with TRBD1. The germline gives CDR1 SEHNR, CDR2 FQNEAQ (reference sequence). The V and J ends lost 4 bases and 1 base, in that order; junction bases with no gene match: 7. The CDR3 length is 15 residues. The CDR3 here is CASSSTGRSSYEQYF. The CDR3 DNA reads TGTGCCAGCAGCTCGACAGGGCGTTCGTCCTACGAGCAGTACTTC. The entire variable domain, with the rest obtained from reference TRBV7-9 and TRBJ2-7, is as follows: DTGVSQNPRHKITKRGQNVTFRCDPISEHNRLYWYRQTLGQGPEFLTYFQNEAQLEKSRLLSDRFSAERPKGSFSTLEIQRTEQGDSAMYLCASSSTGRSSYEQYFGPGTRLTVT.

This chain joins TRBV6-5 and TRBJ2-3, with a possible D match to TRBD2 (5 bases). The CDR3 extends over 11 amino acids. V lost 9 bases and J 3 bases, leaving 7 bases between the germline ends. CDR1 and CDR2 (germline): MNHEY, SVGAGI. CDR3 region: CASWTTDTQYF. The CDR3 nucleotides read TGTGCCAGTTGGACTACAGATACGCAGTATTTT.

Concerning this clone itself: This specimen includes other DNA sequences encoding the same CDR3. This chain uses TRBV7-9 with TRBJ2-1; TRBD1 matches 9 bases. The junction had 6 bases not matched to a gene; V was cut back by 5 bases and J by 1 base. This CDR3 has 16 residues. Germline CDR1 and CDR2: SEHNR and FQNEAQ (reference sequence). Here the CDR3 reads CASSPQDRGSYNEQFF. The DNA of the CDR3 is TGTGCCAGCAGCCCCCAGGACAGGGGATCCTACAATGAGCAGTTCTTC.

This chain links TRBV25-1 with TRBJ1-4; 8 bases fit TRBD1. The V gene's germline CDR1 is MGHDK and CDR2 SYGVNS. The CDR3 runs 15 residues. The V and J ends lost 5 bases and 8 bases, in that order; junction bases with no gene match: 10. The CDR3 nucleotides are TGTGCCAGCAGTTCAACTTCCGACAGGGGAGAAAAACTGTTTTTT. Amino acids: CASSSTSDRGEKLFF.